Below, 18 T cell receptor beta chains from the same sample are listed, as sequenced in a study of blood T cell dynamics during melanoma immunotherapy. This table comes from immunoSEQ multiplex PCR, and its TCRdb copy is limited to in-frame clones, with some not included. The sample has approximately 16,000 clones, about 90% seen once. As to time point: week 3, after first cycle of checkpoint inhibitor. The sequenced sample was blood, obtained from a patient treated with checkpoint blockade. These receptor sequences come from a human donor with melanoma.

The chain uses TRBV2 and TRBJ1-5, with D unclear. This CDR3 has 14 amino acids. Between the trimmed V and J ends, which lost 3 bases and 3 bases, there was a span of 9 bases. CDR1 and CDR2 (germline): SNHLY, FYNNEI. The CDR3 loop reads CASSEFTPNQPQHF. The CDR3 coding sequence is TGTGCCAGCAGTGAGTTCACACCCAATCAGCCCCAGCATTTT.

The gene calls are TRBV4-1 and TRBJ2-5; the match to TRBD1 covers 10 bases. Germline CDR1 MGHRA, CDR2 YSYEKL. J gave up 5 bases and V 2 bases, and 8 bases lay outside the gene matches. The CDR3 has 16 amino acids. Here the CDR3 reads CASSQPGTGVLETQYF. CDR3 in DNA: TGCGCCAGCAGCCAACCGGGGACAGGGGTCTTGGAGACCCAGTACTTC.

This sequence joins TRBV19 and TRBJ2-1; the D gene is possibly TRBD1 (7 bases). From germline, CDR1 is LNHDA and CDR2 SQIVND (reference sequence). The V end was cut by 7 bases, the J end by 12 bases, with 22 bases between. CDR3 size: 14 residues. The CDR3 sequence: CASTPGGRGVGQFF. CDR3 bases: TGTGCCAGTACCCCCGGAGGCAGGGGGGTTGGGCAGTTCTTC.

The rearrangement links TRBV27 to TRBJ1-2; 8 nucleotides line up with TRBD1. Germline values: CDR1 MNHEY, CDR2 SMNVEV (reference sequence). The CDR3 length is 15 residues. The V and J ends lost 2 bases and 5 bases, in that order; junction bases with no gene match: 7. CDR3: CASSLAGGPPYGYTF. In DNA form, the CDR3 reads TGTGCCAGCAGTTTAGCAGGGGGCCCACCTTATGGCTACACCTTC.

The V gene is TRBV2, the J gene TRBJ1-1; 10 bases match TRBD1. Germline V gene lookup returns CDR1 SNHLY and CDR2 FYNNEI. The CDR3 spans 16 residues. Trimming took 5 bases from V and 3 from J; bases not matched to a gene: 9. In DNA, the CDR3 is TGTGCCAGCAGTCGACAGGGGGCTATTTTGGACACTGAAGCTTTCTTT. Translating it yields CASSRQGAILDTEAFF.

The V gene is TRBV21-1, the J gene TRBJ2-2; the table names TRBD1, a call not compared with the DNA. TRBV21-1 represents a pseudogene. CDR3 size: 15 residues. This CDR3 reads CASSKATGNTGELFF. The CDR3, as DNA: TGTGCCAGCAGCAAAGCCACAGGGAACACCGGGGAGCTGTTTTTT.

This clone appeared a few times. The V gene is TRBV15, the J gene TRBJ1-4, with D uncertain. Germline lookup yields CDR1 LNHNV and CDR2 YYDKDF (reference sequence). The CDR3 has 11 residues. V was clipped by 1 base and J by 12 bases, with 6 bases between them. CDR3 protein: CATSRGGELFF. The CDR3, as DNA: TGTGCCACCAGCAGAGGGGGAGAACTGTTTTTT.

The V and J genes are TRBV11-3 and TRBJ2-5; TRBD2 aligns across 10 bases. Germline lookup yields CDR1 SGHNT and CDR2 YENEEA. Losses at the gene ends were 2 bases for V and 4 bases for J; bases not matched to a gene: 4. CDR3 length: 15 amino acids. The DNA of the CDR3 is TGTGCCAGCAGCTTATCTAGCGGGGGACCAGAGACCCAGTACTTC. It yields the protein CASSLSSGGPETQYF. Full variable domain (missing parts from reference TRBV11-3 and TRBJ2-5): EAGVVQSPRYKIIEKKQPVAFWCNPISGHNTLYWYLQNLGQGPELLIRYENEEAVDDSQLPKDRFSAERLKGVDSTLKIQPAELGDSAVYLCASSLSSGGPETQYFGPGTRLLVL.

This chain links TRBV11-3 with TRBJ2-2, with D uncertain. Germline lookup yields CDR1 SGHNT and CDR2 YENEEA. This CDR3 comprises 14 residues. V was cut by 2 bases and J by 2 bases, with 6 bases left in between. The CDR3 sequence: CASSLRGNTGELFF. The CDR3 coding sequence is TGTGCCAGCAGCTTACGAGGAAACACCGGGGAGCTGTTTTTT.

The DNA of the CDR3 is TGTGCCACCCATGAGGGGAAGACTGAAGCTTTCTTT. It specifies CATHEGKTEAFF. The rearrangement joins TRBV6-5 to TRBJ1-1, with a possible D match to TRBD1 (5 bases). The CDR3 runs 12 residues. Germline-derived CDR1 and CDR2 are MNHEY and SVGAGI. V was clipped by 10 bases and J by 5 bases, with 14 bases between them.

V and J are TRBV6-1 and TRBJ2-7; D remains unclear. Germline lookup yields CDR1 MNHNS and CDR2 SASEGT. This CDR3 has 16 residues. Trimming removed 0 bases at V and 4 bases at J, with 16 bases between. For the CDR3, the DNA is TGTGCCAGCAGTGAAGCGGGCAGCCAGGCATCTTACGAGCAGTACTTC. This sequence encodes CASSEAGSQASYEQYF.

The sample holds one count of this clone. The chain has TRBV5-4 and TRBJ2-2; no clear D gene. This CDR3 contains 15 residues. V gave up 0 bases and J gave up 0 bases, with 6 bases separating them. Per the germline V gene, CDR1 is SGHNT and CDR2 is YYREEE (reference sequence). In DNA form, the CDR3 reads TGTGCCAGCAGCTTGGAACTGACGAACACCGGGGAGCTGTTTTTT. Protein sequence: CASSLELTNTGELFF.

This chain uses TRBV19 with TRBJ1-1; 7 bases fit TRBD1. The CDR3 contains 12 residues. The V and J ends lost 10 bases and 4 bases, in that order; junction bases with no gene match: 6. Germline V CDR1 and CDR2: LNHDA, SQIVND (reference sequence). The CDR3 here is CATTGVLTEAFF. The CDR3 DNA sequence: TGTGCCACCACAGGGGTTCTCACTGAAGCTTTCTTT.

This clone appeared a single time. The chain employs TRBV5-4 and TRBJ1-2; D gene uncertain. Germline values: CDR1 SGHNT, CDR2 YYREEE (reference sequence). V dropped 0 bases and J dropped 7 bases, with 16 bases sitting between them. CDR3 length: 15 residues. For the CDR3, the DNA is TGTGCCAGCAGCTTGGATCCATCCTCCAGGTCTGGCTACACCTTC. Translated: CASSLDPSSRSGYTF.

CDR3 nucleotide sequence: TGCGCCAGCAGCTCCGGACAGGGAGACTATGGCTACACCTTC. It yields the protein CASSSGQGDYGYTF. J is TRBJ1-2 and V is TRBV5-1; TRBD1 agrees at 8 bases. Looked up from germline, CDR1 is SGHRS and CDR2 is YFSETQ. The CDR3 runs 14 residues. The J segment lost 3 bases and the V segment lost 3 bases, leaving 4 bases of the junction unmatched.

V gene TRBV5-4 combines with J gene TRBJ1-1; D gene uncertain. With 4 bases removed from V and 0 bases from J, the gap between germline ends came to 10 bases. Germline assignment: CDR1 SGHNT and CDR2 YYREEE (reference sequence). This CDR3 is 14 amino acids long. CDR3 in amino acids: CASSVFGVNTEAFF. CDR3 nucleotide sequence: TGTGCCAGCAGCGTTTTCGGGGTGAACACTGAAGCTTTCTTT.

This clone was detected once. The CDR3 nucleotides read TGCGCCAGCAGTGAGCCCACGGGGGGCCGGCATGGCAGCACAGATACGCAGTATTTT. It yields the protein CASSEPTGGRHGSTDTQYF. V gene TRBV10-2 combines with J gene TRBJ2-3; tentatively, D is TRBD2 (7 bases). CDR1 and CDR2 (germline): WSHSY, SAAADI. With 2 bases removed from V and 0 bases from J, the gap between germline ends came to 21 bases. The CDR3 extends over 19 amino acids.

The chain joins TRBV30 to TRBJ1-6, with D possibly matching TRBD1 (5 bases). The CDR3 loop spans 13 amino acids. The germline CDR1 and CDR2 sequences are GTSNPN and SVGIG (reference sequence). V lost 4 bases and J 9 bases, leaving 13 bases between the germline ends. DNA of the CDR3: TGTGCCTGGAAAGACCAGGGAGGTTCACCCCTCCACTTT. It specifies CAWKDQGGSPLHF.